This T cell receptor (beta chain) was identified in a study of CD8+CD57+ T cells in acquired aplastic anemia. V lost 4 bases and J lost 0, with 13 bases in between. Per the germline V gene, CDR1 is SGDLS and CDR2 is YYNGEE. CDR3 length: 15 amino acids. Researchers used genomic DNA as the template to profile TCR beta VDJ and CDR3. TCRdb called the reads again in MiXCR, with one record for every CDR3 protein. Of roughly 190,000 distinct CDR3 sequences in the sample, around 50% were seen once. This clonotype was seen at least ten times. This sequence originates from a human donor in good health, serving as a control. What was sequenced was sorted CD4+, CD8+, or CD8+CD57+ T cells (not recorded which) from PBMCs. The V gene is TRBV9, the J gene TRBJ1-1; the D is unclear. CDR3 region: CASSPRGSLNTEAFF. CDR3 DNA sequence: TGTGCCAGCAGCCCTCGAGGGTCCCTGAACACTGAAGCTTTCTTT.